A selection of T cell receptor beta chains follows, all from one sample in a study of cytomegalovirus exposure and HLA in healthy donors. The assay was immunoSEQ multiplex PCR, and TCRdb's table has in-frame clones only and misses some. This sample has under 400,000 clones, with 70% to 90% found just once. Material for sequencing was PBMCs. Receptor source: a man aged 30 to 45 in good health and CMV-seronegative. CDR3s include the opening cysteine and the closing phenylalanine or tryptophan. D genes are given only for firm matches. Clone size is shown for a subset of rows, as once, few, many or a class of expanded clone.

v_gene	j_gene	d_gene	abundance	CDR3aa	CDR3nt
TRBV6-5	TRBJ2-7	.	once	CASSYSGSGEQYF	TGTGCCAGCAGTTACTCGGGGAGTGGCGAGCAGTACTTC
TRBV4-1	TRBJ2-5	TRBD2	.	CASSQGSGAEETQYF	TGCGCCAGCAGCCAAGGTAGCGGGGCAGAAGAGACCCAGTACTTC
TRBV7-2	TRBJ1-5	.	.	CASSLFGPPQHF	TGTGCCAGCAGCTTATTCGGTCCGCCCCAGCATTTT
TRBV2	TRBJ2-7	TRBD1	.	CASSEFEGQIPYEQYF	TGTGCCAGCAGTGAGTTTGAGGGACAGATCCCCTACGAGCAGTACTTC
TRBV7-9	TRBJ2-5	.	.	CASCSGDEKWTQYF	TGTGCCAGCTGCTCCGGAGATGAGAAGTGGACCCAGTACTTC
TRBV6-6	TRBJ1-2	.	once	CASSPLRDWNYGYTF	TGTGCCAGCAGCCCTCTCAGGGATTGGAACTATGGCTACACCTTC
TRBV5-6	TRBJ2-5	.	.	CASSLILAAGETQYF	TGTGCCAGCAGCTTGATACTAGCAGCAGGAGAGACCCAGTACTTC
TRBV27	TRBJ1-6	.	.	CASSLGALQSNSPLHF	TGTGCCAGCAGTTTAGGGGCTCTCCAGTCGAATTCACCCCTCCACTTT
TRBV4-1	TRBJ1-1	.	.	CASSQARGNTEAFF	TGCGCCAGCAGCCAGGCTCGCGGGAACACTGAAGCTTTCTTT
TRBV6-1	TRBJ2-5	.	.	CASKKAAGETQYF	TGTGCCAGTAAGAAAGCGGCCGGAGAGACCCAGTACTTC
TRBV5-1	TRBJ2-1	TRBD1	.	CASSLGQVFFSYNEQFF	TGCGCCAGCAGCCTTGGACAGGTGTTTTTCTCCTACAATGAGCAGTTCTTC
TRBV19	TRBJ2-2	TRBD2	.	CASSQLRTSGGANTGELFF	TGTGCCAGTAGTCAATTGAGGACTAGCGGGGGCGCGAACACCGGGGAGCTGTTTTTT
TRBV5-6	TRBJ2-5	.	.	CASSPRTGTRETQYF	TGTGCCAGCAGCCCCCGGACCGGGACTCGGGAGACCCAGTACTTC
TRBV6-5	TRBJ1-4	.	.	CASSPDRANEKLFF	TGTGCCAGCAGTCCGGACAGAGCTAATGAAAAACTGTTTTTT
TRBV5-8	TRBJ1-5	TRBD1	.	CASRWTGGIAQHF	TGTGCCAGCAGGTGGACAGGGGGCATAGCCCAGCATTTT
TRBV6-6	TRBJ1-5	.	.	CASSYSGEPQHF	TGTGCCAGCAGTTACTCAGGGGAGCCCCAGCATTTT
TRBV5-1	TRBJ2-5	.	.	CASSLAWVRQQETQYF	TGCGCCAGCAGCTTAGCTTGGGTGAGGCAACAAGAGACCCAGTACTTC
TRBV10-3	TRBJ2-1	TRBD2	.	CATSTQPSGGQGSQFF	TGTGCCACCTCCACCCAGCCTAGCGGGGGACAAGGATCGCAGTTCTTC
TRBV10-2	TRBJ2-7	TRBD2	.	CASSESETSSFYEQYF	TGCGCCAGCAGTGAGTCGGAGACTAGCTCTTTTTACGAGCAGTACTTC
TRBV6-1	TRBJ2-7	TRBD1	.	CASSEAGTGNYEQYF	TGTGCCAGCAGTGAAGCGGGGACAGGGAACTACGAGCAGTACTTC
TRBV10-1	TRBJ1-1	.	.	CASRVSTTEAFF	TGCGCCAGCAGGGTTAGTACCACTGAAGCTTTCTTT
TRBV20-1	TRBJ2-1	TRBD2	.	CSPGGPNEQFF	TGCAGTCCGGGGGGGCCCAATGAGCAGTTCTTC
TRBV4-3	TRBJ2-2	TRBD1	.	CASRLQGPNTGELFF	TGCGCCAGCCGACTACAGGGGCCGAACACCGGGGAGCTGTTTTTT
TRBV6-4	TRBJ2-3	.	many	CASSPTGSTDTQYF	TGTGCCAGCAGCCCCACGGGGAGCACAGATACGCAGTATTTT
TRBV23-1	TRBJ2-1	.	.	CASSQSQDQRYNEQFF	TGCGCCAGCAGTCAATCCCAAGACCAGAGGTACAATGAGCAGTTCTTC
TRBV6-5	TRBJ1-2	TRBD1	few	CASSYSLGQTMDGYTF	TGTGCCAGCAGTTACTCTCTGGGACAGACCATGGATGGCTACACCTTC
TRBV11-2	TRBJ2-5	.	.	CASSFNFWRGPRWETQYF	TGTGCCAGCAGCTTTAACTTTTGGCGGGGTCCCAGGTGGGAGACCCAGTACTTC
TRBV27	TRBJ1-2	.	.	CASSIAVSGGYTF	TGTGCCAGCAGCATCGCCGTTTCGGGTGGCTACACCTTC
TRBV2	TRBJ1-1	.	.	CASLVGARDTEAFF	TGTGCCAGCCTGGTGGGGGCGCGGGACACTGAAGCTTTCTTT
TRBV7-4	TRBJ1-5	.	once	CASRPPWPWGGRNQPQHF	TGTGCCAGCAGGCCCCCTTGGCCTTGGGGTGGGAGGAATCAGCCCCAGCATTTT
TRBV9	TRBJ2-2	TRBD2	.	CASSVAPLRTSGDTGELFF	TGTGCCAGCAGCGTAGCCCCCCTCAGGACTAGCGGGGACACCGGGGAGCTGTTTTTT
TRBV5-1	TRBJ1-3	TRBD1	.	CASSPGTGAGNTIYF	TGCGCCAGCAGCCCGGGGACAGGGGCAGGAAACACCATATATTTT
TRBV9	TRBJ1-2	.	once	CASSVLHHRDYGYTF	TGTGCCAGCAGCGTTCTTCACCACAGGGACTATGGCTACACCTTC
TRBV7-8	TRBJ2-1	TRBD2	.	CASSSRLAASLSSYNEQFF	TGTGCCAGCAGCTCCCGACTAGCGGCTTCCCTCAGCTCCTACAATGAGCAGTTCTTC
TRBV2	TRBJ2-7	TRBD1	.	CASRGQAYEQYF	TGTGCCAGCAGAGGACAGGCCTACGAGCAGTACTTC
TRBV4-3	TRBJ1-1	.	.	CASSQAAAGVNTEAFF	TGCGCCAGCAGCCAAGCCGCGGCAGGGGTTAACACTGAAGCTTTCTTT
TRBV19	TRBJ1-2	.	.	CASSAPKQPTPGYHYGYTF	TGTGCCAGTAGTGCTCCAAAACAGCCTACACCAGGTTATCACTATGGCTACACCTTC
TRBV5-6	TRBJ2-7	.	.	CASSFSSSPDEQYF	TGTGCCAGCAGCTTCTCTAGTTCTCCGGACGAGCAGTACTTC
TRBV7-2	TRBJ2-7	TRBD1	few	CASSWDSSYEQYF	TGTGCCAGCAGCTGGGACAGCTCCTACGAGCAGTACTTC
TRBV12-5	TRBJ1-2	.	.	CASGLGLKGYTF	TGTGCTAGTGGTTTGGGACTAAAAGGCTACACCTTC
TRBV7-6	TRBJ2-7	TRBD2	.	CASSLVSGGSYEQYF	TGTGCCAGCAGCTTAGTTTCGGGGGGCTCCTACGAGCAGTACTTC
TRBV7-2	TRBJ1-2	TRBD1	.	CANRAPGTGYYNYGYTF	TGTGCCAATCGCGCCCCCGGGACAGGGTACTACAACTATGGCTACACCTTC
TRBV5-1	TRBJ1-1	.	.	CASSPRASGVITEAFF	TGCGCCAGCAGCCCACGGGCCTCAGGGGTAATCACTGAAGCTTTCTTT
TRBV5-1	TRBJ2-5	.	once	CASSYQGHKETQYF	TGCGCCAGCAGCTATCAGGGACACAAAGAGACCCAGTACTTC
TRBV5-4	TRBJ1-4	TRBD1	once	CASSSHRDSNEKLFF	TGTGCCAGCAGCTCACATCGGGACAGTAATGAAAAACTGTTTTTT
TRBV20-1	TRBJ1-6	.	.	CSVGGNSPLHF	TGCAGTGTGGGGGGGAATTCACCCCTCCACTTT
TRBV6-1	TRBJ2-4	TRBD2	.	CASSEGLTGGNKLDIQYF	TGTGCCAGCAGTGAAGGGCTGACGGGGGGGAATAAGTTGGACATTCAGTACTTC
TRBV4-1	TRBJ2-7	TRBD2	.	CASSQESPRGSSYEQYF	TGCGCCAGCAGCCAAGAAAGTCCCCGCGGGAGCTCCTACGAGCAGTACTTC
TRBV6-6	TRBJ2-3	.	.	CASSVKLIPFPTQYF	TGTGCCAGCAGTGTTAAGCTCATCCCCTTTCCCACGCAGTATTTT
TRBV7-9	TRBJ1-1	.	once	CASSSITGYNTEAFF	TGTGCCAGCAGCTCTATAACAGGGTATAACACTGAAGCTTTCTTT
TRBV19	TRBJ1-5	.	.	CASSIDSTAQPQHF	TGTGCCAGTAGTATAGATTCGACAGCTCAGCCCCAGCATTTT
TRBV7-9	TRBJ1-3	.	.	CASSLSTPGGSGNTIYF	TGTGCCAGCAGCTTATCTACCCCGGGGGGATCTGGAAACACCATATATTTT
TRBV6-1	TRBJ2-7	TRBD2	.	CASSEGDLAGGLEQYF	TGTGCCAGCAGTGAAGGGGATCTAGCGGGGGGGCTCGAGCAGTACTTC
TRBV4-3	TRBJ2-7	TRBD1	.	CASSQGDRVGEQYF	TGCGCCAGCAGCCAAGGCGACAGGGTGGGGGAGCAGTACTTC
TRBV2	TRBJ1-4	.	.	CASSAGRAPINEKLFF	TGTGCCAGCAGTGCGGGCAGGGCGCCGATTAATGAAAAACTGTTTTTT
TRBV30	TRBJ2-4	.	.	CAWSPVSRRTKNIQYF	TGTGCCTGGTCCCCTGTGAGCCGGAGGACCAAAAACATTCAGTACTTC
TRBV11-2	TRBJ2-5	TRBD1	once	CASSWTRTGGRETQYF	TGTGCCAGCAGCTGGACCAGGACAGGGGGCAGGGAGACCCAGTACTTC
TRBV2	TRBJ2-3	TRBD2	.	CATGRRGSTDTQYF	TGTGCCACAGGGCGGCGGGGGAGCACAGATACGCAGTATTTT
TRBV2	TRBJ1-1	.	few	CASPSTEAFF	TGTGCCAGCCCTTCGACTGAAGCTTTCTTT